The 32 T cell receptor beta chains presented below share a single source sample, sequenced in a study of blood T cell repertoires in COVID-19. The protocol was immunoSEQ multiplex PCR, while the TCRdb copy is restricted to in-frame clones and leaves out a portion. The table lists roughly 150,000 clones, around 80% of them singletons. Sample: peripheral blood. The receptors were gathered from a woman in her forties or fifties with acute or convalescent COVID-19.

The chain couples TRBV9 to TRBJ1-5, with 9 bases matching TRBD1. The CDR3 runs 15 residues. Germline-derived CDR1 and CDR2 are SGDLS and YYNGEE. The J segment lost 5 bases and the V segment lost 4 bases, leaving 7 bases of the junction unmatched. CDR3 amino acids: CASSMGQGGHQPQHF. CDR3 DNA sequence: TGTGCCAGCAGCATGGGACAGGGAGGACATCAGCCCCAGCATTTT.

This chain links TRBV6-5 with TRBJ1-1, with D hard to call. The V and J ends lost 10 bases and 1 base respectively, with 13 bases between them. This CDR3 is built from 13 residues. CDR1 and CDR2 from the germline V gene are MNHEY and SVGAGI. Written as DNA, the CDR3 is TGTGCCATCCAACCCAATAGGAACACTGAAGCTTTCTTT. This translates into CAIQPNRNTEAFF.

In nucleotides, the CDR3 is TGTGCCAGCAGTTATGGGGGGACAGTATCCGAAAAACTGTTTTTT. Translated: CASSYGGTVSEKLFF. This chain links TRBV6-2 or TRBV6-3 with TRBJ1-4; 7 bases fit TRBD1. The CDR3 loop spans 15 amino acids. V gave up 3 bases and J gave up 8 bases; unmatched junction bases: 9. Germline assignment: CDR1 MNHEY and CDR2 SVGEGT.

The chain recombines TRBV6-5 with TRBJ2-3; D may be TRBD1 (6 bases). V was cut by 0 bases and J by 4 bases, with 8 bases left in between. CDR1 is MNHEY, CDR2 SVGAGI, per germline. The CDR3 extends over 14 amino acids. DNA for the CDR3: TGTGCCAGCAGTTACTCGGGACACCCAGATACGCAGTATTTT. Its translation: CASSYSGHPDTQYF.

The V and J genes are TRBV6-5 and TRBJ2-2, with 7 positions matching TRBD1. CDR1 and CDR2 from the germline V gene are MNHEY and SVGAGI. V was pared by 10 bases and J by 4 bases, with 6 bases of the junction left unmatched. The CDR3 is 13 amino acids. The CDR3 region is CATLPGGTGELFF. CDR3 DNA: TGTGCCACGTTGCCAGGGGGCACCGGGGAGCTGTTTTTT.

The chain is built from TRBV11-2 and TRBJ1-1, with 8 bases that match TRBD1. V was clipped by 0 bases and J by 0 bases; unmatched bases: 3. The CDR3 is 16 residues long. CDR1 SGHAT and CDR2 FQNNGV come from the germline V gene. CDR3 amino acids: CASSLDRTGLNTEAFF. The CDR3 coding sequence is TGTGCCAGCAGCTTAGATCGGACAGGGTTGAACACTGAAGCTTTCTTT. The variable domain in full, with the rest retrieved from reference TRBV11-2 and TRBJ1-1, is EAGVAQSPRYKIIEKRQSVAFWCNPISGHATLYWYQQILGQGPKLLIQFQNNGVVDDSQLPKDRFSAERLKGVDSTLKIQPAKLEDSAVYLCASSLDRTGLNTEAFFGQGTRLTVV.

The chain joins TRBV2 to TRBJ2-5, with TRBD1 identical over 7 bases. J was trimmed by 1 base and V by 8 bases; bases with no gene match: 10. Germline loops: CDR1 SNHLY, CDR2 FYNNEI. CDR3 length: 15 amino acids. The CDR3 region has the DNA TGTGCCAGCGGGAAATTGGGACAGCTCCAAGAGACCCAGTACTTC. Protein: CASGKLGQLQETQYF.

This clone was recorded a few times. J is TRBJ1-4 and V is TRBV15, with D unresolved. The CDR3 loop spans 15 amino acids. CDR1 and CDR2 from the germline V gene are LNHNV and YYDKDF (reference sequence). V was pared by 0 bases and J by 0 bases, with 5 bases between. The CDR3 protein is CATSRERTTNEKLFF. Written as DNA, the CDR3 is TGTGCCACCAGCAGAGAGAGAACAACTAATGAAAAACTGTTTTTT. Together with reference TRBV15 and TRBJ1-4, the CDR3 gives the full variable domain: DAMVIQNPRYQVTQFGKPVTLSCSQTLNHNVMYWYQQKSSQAPKLLFHYYDKDFNNEADTPDNFQSRRPNTSFCFLDIRSPGLGDTAMYLCATSRERTTNEKLFFGSGTQLSVL.

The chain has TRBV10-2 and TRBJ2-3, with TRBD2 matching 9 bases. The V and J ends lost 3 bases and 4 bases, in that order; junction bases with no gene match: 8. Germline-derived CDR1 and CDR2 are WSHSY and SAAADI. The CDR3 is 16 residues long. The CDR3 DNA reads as TGCGCCAGCAGTGAACAGCGGGGGGCTAGTGCAGATACGCAGTATTTT. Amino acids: CASSEQRGASADTQYF.

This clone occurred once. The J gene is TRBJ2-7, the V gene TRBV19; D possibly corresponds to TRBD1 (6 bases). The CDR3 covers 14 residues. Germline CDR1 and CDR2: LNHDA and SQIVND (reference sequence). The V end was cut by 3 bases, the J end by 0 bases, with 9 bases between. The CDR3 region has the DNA TGTGCCAGTAGTATTTGGGGGCGCTCCTACGAGCAGTACTTC. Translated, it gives CASSIWGRSYEQYF. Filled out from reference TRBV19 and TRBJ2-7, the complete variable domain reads DGGITQSPKYLFRKEGQNVTLSCEQNLNHDAMYWYRQDPGQGLRLIYYSQIVNDFQKGDIAEGYSVSREKKESFPLTVTSAQKNPTAFYLCASSIWGRSYEQYFGPGTRLTVT.

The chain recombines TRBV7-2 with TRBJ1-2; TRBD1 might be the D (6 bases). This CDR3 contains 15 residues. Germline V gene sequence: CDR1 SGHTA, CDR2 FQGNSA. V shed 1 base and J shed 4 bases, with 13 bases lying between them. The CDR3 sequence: CASSLEAGQTYGYTF. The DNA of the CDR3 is TGTGCCAGCAGCTTAGAAGCCGGACAGACCTATGGCTACACCTTC.

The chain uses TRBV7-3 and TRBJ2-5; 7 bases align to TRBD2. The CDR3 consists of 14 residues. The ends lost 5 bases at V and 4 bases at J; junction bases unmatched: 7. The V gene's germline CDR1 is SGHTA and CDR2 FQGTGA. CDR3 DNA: TGTGCCAGCAGCCCCGAACTAGCGTCAGAGACCCAGTACTTC. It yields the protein CASSPELASETQYF.

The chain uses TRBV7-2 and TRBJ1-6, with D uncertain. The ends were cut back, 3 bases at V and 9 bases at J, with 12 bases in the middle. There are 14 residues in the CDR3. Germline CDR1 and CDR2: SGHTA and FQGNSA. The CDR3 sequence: CASSLGSQASPLHF. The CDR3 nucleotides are TGTGCCAGCAGCTTGGGGAGTCAGGCTTCACCCCTCCACTTT.

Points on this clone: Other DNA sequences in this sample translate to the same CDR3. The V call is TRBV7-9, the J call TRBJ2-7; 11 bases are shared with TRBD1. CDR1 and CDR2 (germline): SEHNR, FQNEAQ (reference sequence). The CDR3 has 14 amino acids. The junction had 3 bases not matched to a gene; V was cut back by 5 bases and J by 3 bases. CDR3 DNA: TGTGCCAGCAGCCCTGGGACAGGGGGCTACGAGCAGTACTTC. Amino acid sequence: CASSPGTGGYEQYF.

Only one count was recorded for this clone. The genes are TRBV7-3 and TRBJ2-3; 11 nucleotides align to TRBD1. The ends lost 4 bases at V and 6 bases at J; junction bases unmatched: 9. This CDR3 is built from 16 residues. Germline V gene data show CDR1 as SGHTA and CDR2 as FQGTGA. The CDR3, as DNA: TGTGCCAGCAGCTCCGGACAGGGGGCTTTTTCGGATACGCAGTATTTT. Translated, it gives CASSSGQGAFSDTQYF. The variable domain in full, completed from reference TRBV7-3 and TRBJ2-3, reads GAGVSQTPSNKVTEKGKYVELRCDPISGHTALYWYRQSLGQGPEFLIYFQGTGAADDSGLPNDRFFAVRPEGSVSTLKIQRTERGDSAVYLCASSSGQGAFSDTQYFGPGTRLTVL.

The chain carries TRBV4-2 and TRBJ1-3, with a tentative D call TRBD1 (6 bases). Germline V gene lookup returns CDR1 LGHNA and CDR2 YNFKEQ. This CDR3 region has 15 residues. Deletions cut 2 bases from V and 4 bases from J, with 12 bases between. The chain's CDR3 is CASSQPQGTGNTIYF. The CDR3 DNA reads TGTGCCAGCAGCCAACCTCAGGGGACCGGAAACACCATATATTTT.

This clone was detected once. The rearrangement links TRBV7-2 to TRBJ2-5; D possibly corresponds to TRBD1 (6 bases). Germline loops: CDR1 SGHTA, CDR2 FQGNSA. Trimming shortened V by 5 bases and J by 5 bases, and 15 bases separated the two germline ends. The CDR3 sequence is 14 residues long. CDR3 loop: CASSNRQARETQYF. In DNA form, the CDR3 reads TGTGCCAGCAGCAACAGACAGGCAAGGGAGACCCAGTACTTC.

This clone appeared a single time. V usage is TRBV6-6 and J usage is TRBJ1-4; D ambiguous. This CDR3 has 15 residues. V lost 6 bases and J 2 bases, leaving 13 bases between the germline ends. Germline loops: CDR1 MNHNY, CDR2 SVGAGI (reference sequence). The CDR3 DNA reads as TGTGCCAGCAGCTCTCCGGGTAGCACTAATGAAAAACTGTTTTTT. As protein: CASSSPGSTNEKLFF.

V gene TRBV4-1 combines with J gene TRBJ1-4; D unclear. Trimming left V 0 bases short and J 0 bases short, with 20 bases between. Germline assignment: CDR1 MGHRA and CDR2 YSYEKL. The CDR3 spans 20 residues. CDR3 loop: CASSQDFGVVGKTTNEKLFF. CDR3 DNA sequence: TGCGCCAGCAGCCAAGATTTTGGAGTTGTCGGCAAAACAACTAATGAAAAACTGTTTTTT.

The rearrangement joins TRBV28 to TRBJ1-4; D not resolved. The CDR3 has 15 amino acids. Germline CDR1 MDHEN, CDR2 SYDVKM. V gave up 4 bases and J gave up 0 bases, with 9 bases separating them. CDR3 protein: CASSSQSTTNEKLFF. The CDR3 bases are TGTGCCAGCAGTTCCCAATCCACAACTAATGAAAAACTGTTTTTT.

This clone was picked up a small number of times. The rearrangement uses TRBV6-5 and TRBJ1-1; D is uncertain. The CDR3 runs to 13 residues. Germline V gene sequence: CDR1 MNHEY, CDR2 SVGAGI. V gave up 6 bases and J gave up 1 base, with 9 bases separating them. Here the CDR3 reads CASRLKRNTEAFF. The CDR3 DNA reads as TGTGCCAGCAGACTCAAAAGGAACACTGAAGCTTTCTTT.

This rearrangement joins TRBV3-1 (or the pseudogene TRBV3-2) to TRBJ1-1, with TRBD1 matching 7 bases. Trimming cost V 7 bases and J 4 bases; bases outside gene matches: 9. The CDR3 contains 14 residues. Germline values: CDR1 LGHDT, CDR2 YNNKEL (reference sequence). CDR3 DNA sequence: TGTGCCAGCACCGCAAGGGACAGTGCCACTGAAGCTTTCTTT. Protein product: CASTARDSATEAFF.

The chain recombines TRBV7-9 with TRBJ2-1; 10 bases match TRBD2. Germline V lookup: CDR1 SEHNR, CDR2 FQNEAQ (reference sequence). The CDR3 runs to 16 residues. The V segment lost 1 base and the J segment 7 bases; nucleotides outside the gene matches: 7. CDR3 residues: CASSLVPLAGVNEQFF. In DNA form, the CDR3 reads TGTGCCAGCAGCTTAGTCCCGCTAGCGGGGGTAAATGAGCAGTTCTTC. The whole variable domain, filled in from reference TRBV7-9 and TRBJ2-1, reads DTGVSQNPRHKITKRGQNVTFRCDPISEHNRLYWYRQTLGQGPEFLTYFQNEAQLEKSRLLSDRFSAERPKGSFSTLEIQRTEQGDSAMYLCASSLVPLAGVNEQFFGPGTRLTVL.

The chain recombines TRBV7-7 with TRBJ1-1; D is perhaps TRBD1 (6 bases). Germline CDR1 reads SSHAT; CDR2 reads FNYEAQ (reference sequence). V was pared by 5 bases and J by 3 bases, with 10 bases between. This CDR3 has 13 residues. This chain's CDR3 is CASSRQDYTEAFF. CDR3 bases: TGTGCCAGCAGCCGACAGGACTACACTGAAGCTTTCTTT.

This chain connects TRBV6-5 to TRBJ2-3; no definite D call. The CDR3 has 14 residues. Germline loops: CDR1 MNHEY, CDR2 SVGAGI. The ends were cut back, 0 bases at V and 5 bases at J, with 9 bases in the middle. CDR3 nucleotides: TGTGCCAGCAGTTACTCTCTAGACCGAGATACGCAGTATTTT. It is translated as CASSYSLDRDTQYF.

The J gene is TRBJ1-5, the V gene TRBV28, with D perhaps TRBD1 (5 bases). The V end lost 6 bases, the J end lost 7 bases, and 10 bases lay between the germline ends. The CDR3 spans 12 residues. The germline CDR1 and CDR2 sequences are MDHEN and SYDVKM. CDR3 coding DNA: TGTGCCAGCAGCGGCGGGACCCAGCCCCAGCATTTT. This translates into CASSGGTQPQHF.

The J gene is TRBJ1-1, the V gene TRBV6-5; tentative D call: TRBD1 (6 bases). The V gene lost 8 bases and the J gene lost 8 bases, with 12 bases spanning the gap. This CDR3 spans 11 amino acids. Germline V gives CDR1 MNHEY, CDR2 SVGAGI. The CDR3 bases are TGTGCCAGCTTCCATAGGGGGGAAGCTTTCTTT. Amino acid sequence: CASFHRGEAFF.

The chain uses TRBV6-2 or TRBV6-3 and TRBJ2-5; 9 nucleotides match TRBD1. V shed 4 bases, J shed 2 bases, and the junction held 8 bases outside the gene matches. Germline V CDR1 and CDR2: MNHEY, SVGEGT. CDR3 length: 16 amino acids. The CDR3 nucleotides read TGTGCCAGCAGTTGGATTCCGGGACAGGGACAAGAGACCCAGTACTTC. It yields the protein CASSWIPGQGQETQYF.

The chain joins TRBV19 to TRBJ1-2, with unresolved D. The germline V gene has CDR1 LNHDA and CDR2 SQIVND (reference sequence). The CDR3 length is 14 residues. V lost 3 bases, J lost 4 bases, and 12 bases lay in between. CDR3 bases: TGTGCCAGTAGTATTGATGAGAGCTTCTATGGCTACACCTTC. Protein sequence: CASSIDESFYGYTF. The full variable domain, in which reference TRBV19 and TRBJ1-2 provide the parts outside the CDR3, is DGGITQSPKYLFRKEGQNVTLSCEQNLNHDAMYWYRQDPGQGLRLIYYSQIVNDFQKGDIAEGYSVSREKKESFPLTVTSAQKNPTAFYLCASSIDESFYGYTFGSGTRLTVV.

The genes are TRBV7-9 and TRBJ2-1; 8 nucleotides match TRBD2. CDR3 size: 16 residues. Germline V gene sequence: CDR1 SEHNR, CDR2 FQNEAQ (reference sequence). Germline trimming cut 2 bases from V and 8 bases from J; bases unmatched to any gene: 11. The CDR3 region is CASSLPPLAGMDEQFF. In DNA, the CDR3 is TGTGCCAGCAGCTTACCCCCATTAGCGGGGATGGATGAGCAGTTCTTC.

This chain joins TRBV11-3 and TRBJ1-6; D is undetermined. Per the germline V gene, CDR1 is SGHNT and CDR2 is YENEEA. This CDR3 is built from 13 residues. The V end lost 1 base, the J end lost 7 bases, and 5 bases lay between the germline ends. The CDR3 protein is CASSLGVNSPLHF. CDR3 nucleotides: TGTGCCAGCAGCTTAGGAGTGAATTCACCCCTCCACTTT.

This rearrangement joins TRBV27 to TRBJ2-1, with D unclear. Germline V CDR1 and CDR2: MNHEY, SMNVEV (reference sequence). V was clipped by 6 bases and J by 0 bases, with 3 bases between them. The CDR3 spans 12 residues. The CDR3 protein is CASSGSYNEQFF. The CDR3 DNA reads TGTGCCAGCAGCGGCTCCTACAATGAGCAGTTCTTC.